Following are 32 T cell receptor beta chains from one sample sequenced in a study of pediatric ulcerative colitis. Clones were sequenced by immunoSEQ multiplex PCR, and TCRdb holds only the in-frame ones, with some missing. The sample lists over 30,000 clones; about 81% were seen once. One to two pinch biopsies were taken from the rectum during colonoscopy. Sequenced input: gut tissue. These receptors all come from a boy between 10 and 17 years old with mild ulcerative colitis.

This clone has a handful of counts. The chain links TRBV5-4 to TRBJ2-3; 8 bases agree with TRBD2. CDR1 is SGHNT, CDR2 YYREEE, per germline (reference sequence). The CDR3 runs 15 residues. J lost 2 bases, V lost 2 bases, and 4 bases had no gene match. This CDR3 is CASSLAGALTDTQYF. The CDR3 nucleotides are TGTGCCAGCAGCTTAGCGGGGGCCCTCACAGATACGCAGTATTTT. Full variable domain (remainder filled in from reference TRBV5-4 and TRBJ2-3): ETGVTQSPTHLIKTRGQQVTLRCSSQSGHNTVSWYQQALGQGPQFIFQYYREEENGRGNFPPRFSGLQFPNYSSELNVNALELDDSALYLCASSLAGALTDTQYFGPGTRLTVL.

The chain links TRBV11-2 to TRBJ1-1; D not certain. In germline, CDR1 is SGHAT, CDR2 FQNNGV. Trimming pared 3 bases from V and 4 bases from J, leaving 12 bases between. CDR3 size: 14 residues. The CDR3 DNA follows: TGTGCCAGCAGCTTGGCCTTAGGGCTCACTGAAGCTTTCTTT. Encoded protein: CASSLALGLTEAFF.

This chain joins TRBV6-5 and TRBJ2-7, with D unresolved. CDR3 length: 15 residues. The germline V gene has CDR1 MNHEY and CDR2 SVGAGI. The germline V and J ends were trimmed by 2 bases and 3 bases, with 14 bases remaining between them. In nucleotides, the CDR3 is TGTGCCAGCAGTTACACGTATCCTAACCTCTACGAGCAGTACTTC. It encodes CASSYTYPNLYEQYF.

The V gene is TRBV7-2, the J gene TRBJ2-1, with TRBD2 as a possible D gene (6 bases). The CDR3 runs to 13 residues. The germline V and J ends were trimmed by 5 bases and 6 bases, with 11 bases remaining between them. CDR1 is SGHTA and CDR2 is FQGNSA in the germline V gene. CDR3 sequence: CASSEPSVNEQFF. CDR3 DNA sequence: TGTGCCAGCAGCGAACCTAGCGTCAATGAGCAGTTCTTC.

The CDR3 loop is CATSGQLNTGELFF. The CDR3 DNA reads TGTGCCACCTCGGGACAGTTGAACACCGGGGAGCTGTTTTTT. The chain carries TRBV2 and TRBJ2-2, with 7 bases matching TRBD1. The CDR3 contains 14 residues. Germline lookup yields CDR1 SNHLY and CDR2 FYNNEI. The V gene end was trimmed by 10 bases and the J gene end by 1 base; junction bases not matched to a gene: 6.

The V and J genes are TRBV19 and TRBJ1-1; 7 nucleotides match TRBD1. This CDR3 is 15 amino acids long. V lost 5 bases to trimming and J lost 3 bases; unmatched junction nucleotides: 9. Germline values: CDR1 LNHDA, CDR2 SQIVND (reference sequence). Here the CDR3 DNA reads TGTGCCAGTAGTCTATGGACAGGAGCCTACACTGAAGCTTTCTTT. Amino acids: CASSLWTGAYTEAFF.

This clone was recorded a few times. The chain joins TRBV12-1 to TRBJ1-5. TRBV12-1 is marked as a pseudogene. The CDR3 covers 13 residues. The CDR3 sequence is CASSFSRNQPQHF. CDR3 coding DNA: TGTGCCAGCAGCTTTAGCCGGAATCAGCCCCAGCATTTT.

The rearrangement uses TRBV30 and TRBJ2-5; possible D gene TRBD2, 6 bases. The CDR3 spans 14 residues. Germline V gene data show CDR1 as GTSNPN and CDR2 as SVGIG (reference sequence). V gave up 1 base and J gave up 5 bases, with 14 bases separating them. CDR3 sequence reads: CAWSEGRRVETQYF. The CDR3 bases are TGTGCCTGGAGTGAGGGGAGGCGGGTGGAGACCCAGTACTTC.

On this clone: One junction end disagrees with the germline gene, perhaps due to a read error. V is TRBV29-1 and J is TRBJ1-1; no clear D. From germline, CDR1 is SQVTM and CDR2 ANQGSEA. The CDR3 is 15 residues long. CDR3 loop: CRVDPSFTANTEAFF. The CDR3 DNA reads TGCAGAGTTGACCCTTCATTTACAGCGAACACTGAAGCTTTCTTT. Variable domain in full (rest from reference TRBV29-1 and TRBJ1-1): SAVISQKPSRDICQRGTSLTIQCQVDSQVTMMFWYRQQPGQSLTLIATANQGSEATYESGFVIDKFPISRPNLTFSTLTVSNMSPEDSSIYLCRVDPSFTANTEAFFGQGTRLTVV.

The genes are TRBV27 and TRBJ2-1; D gene uncertain. Trimming removed 2 bases from V and 2 bases from J, with 7 bases in between. Per the germline V gene, CDR1 is MNHEY and CDR2 is SMNVEV (reference sequence). The CDR3 contains 14 residues. CDR3 in DNA: TGTGCCAGCAGTTTAAAAGGACCCTACAATGAGCAGTTCTTC. As protein: CASSLKGPYNEQFF.

This rearrangement joins TRBV5-1 to TRBJ2-5; D uncertain. CDR1 and CDR2 (germline): SGHRS, YFSETQ. V lost 1 base to trimming and J lost 0 bases, with 10 bases between them. This CDR3 comprises 15 residues. Written as DNA, the CDR3 is TGCGCCAGCAGCTTGTATTCGATTTACCAAGAGACCCAGTACTTC. It encodes CASSLYSIYQETQYF.

The count of this clone is one. The rearrangement links TRBV6-1 to TRBJ1-6; the match to TRBD1 covers 9 bases. The germline gives CDR1 MNHNS, CDR2 SASEGT. Trimming took 5 bases from V and 6 from J; bases not matched to a gene: 2. This CDR3 comprises 14 residues. CDR3: CASSPGQGNSPLHF. The CDR3 DNA is TGTGCCAGCAGTCCGGGACAGGGTAATTCACCCCTCCACTTT.

The rearrangement joins TRBV27 to TRBJ2-1, with 12 bases that match TRBD2. The germline CDR1 and CDR2 sequences are MNHEY and SMNVEV (reference sequence). V lost 2 bases to trimming and J lost 8 bases; unmatched junction nucleotides: 10. The CDR3 has 17 amino acids. Here the CDR3 DNA reads TGTGCCAGCAGTTTAGCCCTAGCGGGGGGGCCCTTTGATGAGCAGTTCTTC. Encoded protein: CASSLALAGGPFDEQFF.

The genes are TRBV27 and TRBJ2-7; D not resolved. The V end lost 4 bases, the J end lost 7 bases, and 14 bases lay between the germline ends. This CDR3 is 13 amino acids long. The germline gives CDR1 MNHEY, CDR2 SMNVEV (reference sequence). The CDR3 DNA reads TGTGCCAGCAGTTCCCGGCGTCTAGGGGAGCAGTACTTC. This gives the protein CASSSRRLGEQYF.

The rearrangement links TRBV9 to TRBJ2-1; D is undetermined. Trimming removed 0 bases from V and 4 bases from J, with 14 bases in between. The CDR3 sequence is 16 residues long. Germline assignment: CDR1 SGDLS and CDR2 YYNGEE. CDR3 loop: CASSVVGYGSYNEQFF. The CDR3 DNA sequence: TGTGCCAGCAGCGTAGTAGGATACGGGTCTTACAATGAGCAGTTCTTC.

The chain couples TRBV19 to TRBJ2-3; 9 bases align to TRBD1. CDR3 length: 18 amino acids. Germline values: CDR1 LNHDA, CDR2 SQIVND (reference sequence). V gave up 3 bases and J gave up 4 bases; unmatched junction bases: 14. CDR3 sequence (DNA): TGTGCCAGTAGTATTGTACAGACCGGGACAGGGCGCCCAGATACGCAGTATTTT. It codes for CASSIVQTGTGRPDTQYF.

The chain recombines TRBV18 with TRBJ2-1; D uncertain. CDR3 length: 12 amino acids. Germline loops: CDR1 KGHSH, CDR2 LQKENI. V dropped 1 base and J dropped 6 bases, with 4 bases sitting between them. The CDR3 spells CASSPLANEQFF. The DNA for the CDR3 is TGTGCCAGCTCACCACTAGCCAATGAGCAGTTCTTC.

CDR3 in DNA: TGTGCCAGCAGTTACGGGCTAGCGGGGGAAAATGAGCAGTTCTTC. This encodes CASSYGLAGENEQFF. The chain is built from TRBV6-6 and TRBJ2-1; 10 bases match TRBD2. J was trimmed by 7 bases and V by 2 bases; bases with no gene match: 5. This CDR3 is built from 15 residues. Germline V gene sequence: CDR1 MNHNY, CDR2 SVGAGI (reference sequence).

The chain couples TRBV30 to TRBJ1-4; unclear D gene. Germline V lookup: CDR1 GTSNPN, CDR2 SVGIG (reference sequence). Trimming took 7 bases from V and 0 from J, leaving 12 bases between them. This CDR3 spans 14 amino acids. CDR3 bases: TGTGCCTCCTTCCAAGGAACAACTAATGAAAAACTGTTTTTT. Its protein product is CASFQGTTNEKLFF.

This chain connects TRBV5-6 to TRBJ1-2; D perhaps matches TRBD1 (6 bases). The CDR3 totals 15 residues. CDR1 is SGHDT and CDR2 is YYEEEE in the germline V gene. Trimming stripped 4 bases from V and 4 bases from J, with 17 bases between. CDR3 nucleotides: TGTGCCAGCAGCCTACGGACAGCCGGGGGCTATGGCTACACCTTC. It specifies CASSLRTAGGYGYTF. Drawing the rest from reference TRBV5-6 and TRBJ1-2, the complete variable domain is DAGVTQSPTHLIKTRGQQVTLRCSPKSGHDTVSWYQQALGQGPQFIFQYYEEEERQRGNFPDRFSGHQFPNYSSELNVNALLLGDSALYLCASSLRTAGGYGYTFGSGTRLTVV.

This clone was found once. V and J are TRBV5-1 and TRBJ2-6; possibly TRBD2 for D (5 bases). Germline lookup yields CDR1 SGHRS and CDR2 YFSETQ. The CDR3 runs 21 residues. The V end was cut by 3 bases, the J end by 1 base, with 26 bases between. CDR3: CASSSRAGPKADSSGANVLTF. The CDR3 nucleotides read TGCGCCAGCAGCTCTCGGGCGGGCCCGAAAGCGGACTCTTCTGGGGCCAACGTCCTGACTTTC. Using reference TRBV5-1 and TRBJ2-6 for the parts outside the CDR3, the full variable domain is KAGVTQTPRYLIKTRGQQVTLSCSPISGHRSVSWYQQTPGQGLQFLFEYFSETQRNKGNFPGRFSGRQFSNSRSEMNVSTLELGDSALYLCASSSRAGPKADSSGANVLTFGAGSRLTVL.

This rearrangement joins TRBV12-2 to TRBJ2-3; the tabulated D call, TRBD2, remains unverified against the DNA. TRBV12-2 is an annotated pseudogene. This CDR3 is built from 15 residues. The CDR3 here is CASRLQAAPPGTQYF. For the CDR3, the DNA is TGTGCAAGTCGCTTACAGGCGGCACCTCCGGGAACGCAGTATTTT.

This chain joins TRBV7-9 and TRBJ1-2; D remains unclear. Germline values: CDR1 SEHNR, CDR2 FQNEAQ (reference sequence). This CDR3 spans 14 amino acids. Trimming cost V 4 bases and J 1 base, with 10 bases left between them. CDR3 protein: CASSYNSLNYGYTF. DNA of the CDR3: TGTGCCAGCAGCTACAATTCCCTTAACTATGGCTACACCTTC. The entire variable domain, with the rest obtained from reference TRBV7-9 and TRBJ1-2, is as follows: DTGVSQNPRHKITKRGQNVTFRCDPISEHNRLYWYRQTLGQGPEFLTYFQNEAQLEKSRLLSDRFSAERPKGSFSTLEIQRTEQGDSAMYLCASSYNSLNYGYTFGSGTRLTVV.

V and J are TRBV5-4 and TRBJ2-5; 12 bases align to TRBD2. Germline-derived CDR1 and CDR2 are SGHNT and YYREEE (reference sequence). CDR3 size: 14 residues. J was trimmed by 3 bases and V by 8 bases; bases with no gene match: 5. The CDR3: CASGLAGLEETQYF. The CDR3 nucleotides are TGTGCCAGTGGACTAGCGGGGCTCGAAGAGACCCAGTACTTC.

This clone was seen a few times. The chain joins TRBV5-1 to TRBJ2-7, with D maybe TRBD2 (7 bases). CDR1 SGHRS and CDR2 YFSETQ come from the germline V gene. The CDR3 has 14 residues. Trimming shortened V by 2 bases and J by 4 bases, and 13 bases separated the two germline ends. For the CDR3, the DNA is TGCGCCAGCAGCTTAAGGGGGGGCCTATACGAGCAGTACTTC. This sequence encodes CASSLRGGLYEQYF. The full variable domain, in which reference TRBV5-1 and TRBJ2-7 provide the parts outside the CDR3, is KAGVTQTPRYLIKTRGQQVTLSCSPISGHRSVSWYQQTPGQGLQFLFEYFSETQRNKGNFPGRFSGRQFSNSRSEMNVSTLELGDSALYLCASSLRGGLYEQYFGPGTRLTVT.

Only one count was recorded for this clone. V is TRBV5-7 and J is TRBJ1-5; D is unclear. TRBV5-7 is reported as an ORF; its role is uncertain. The length of the CDR3 is 16 residues. Trimming pared 4 bases from V and 0 bases from J, leaving 14 bases between. The DNA for the CDR3 is TGTGCCAGCAGCATTAAGAGAACGGATAGCAATCAGCCCCAGCATTTT. Protein: CASSIKRTDSNQPQHF.

The chain has TRBV30 and TRBJ1-4; a weak D match, TRBD1 (5 bases). This CDR3 region has 12 residues. The V end was cut by 5 bases, the J end by 8 bases, with 12 bases between. Germline assignment: CDR1 GTSNPN and CDR2 SVGIG (reference sequence). The CDR3 sequence is CAWDSLDEKLFF. In nucleotides, the CDR3 is TGTGCCTGGGACAGTTTGGACGAAAAACTGTTTTTT.

The chain recombines TRBV10-2 with TRBJ1-5; 8 positions agree with TRBD1. Per germline, CDR1 WSHSY and CDR2 SAAADI. V shed 0 bases and J 8 bases; nucleotides not matched to a gene: 12. This CDR3 has 17 residues. The CDR3 region has the DNA TGCGCCAGCAGTGAGTCGCTGGAGACAGGGGTTGTTAAGCCCCAGCATTTT. Translating it yields CASSESLETGVVKPQHF.

This chain links TRBV20-1 with TRBJ2-3, with D hard to call. V gave up 3 bases and J gave up 10 bases, with 11 bases separating them. The CDR3 runs 11 residues. Germline CDR1 DFQATT, CDR2 SNEGSKA (reference sequence). The chain's CDR3 is CSASSPSSQYF. The CDR3 region has the DNA TGCAGTGCTAGCTCTCCAAGTTCGCAGTATTTT.

The rearrangement links TRBV2 to TRBJ1-3, with D possibly being TRBD1 (5 bases). Looked up from germline, CDR1 is SNHLY and CDR2 is FYNNEI. V lost 7 bases and J 4 bases, leaving 11 bases between the germline ends. This CDR3 has 13 amino acids. CDR3 protein: CASTRGGGNTIYF. Here the CDR3 DNA reads TGTGCCAGCACGAGGGGCGGCGGAAACACCATATATTTT.

The chain carries TRBV5-4 and TRBJ2-5, with TRBD1 identical over 7 bases. V was clipped by 5 bases and J by 2 bases; unmatched bases: 9. Looked up from germline, CDR1 is SGHNT and CDR2 is YYREEE (reference sequence). The CDR3 extends over 15 amino acids. CDR3 nucleotide sequence: TGTGCCAGCAGTCCTAGAAAACAGGGGCAAGAGACCCAGTACTTC. Protein sequence: CASSPRKQGQETQYF.

This clone was seen only once. This chain joins TRBV12-5 and TRBJ1-2; D not resolved. The germline V gene has CDR1 LGHNT and CDR2 FRNRAP. The V end lost 2 bases, the J end lost 8 bases, and 12 bases lay between the germline ends. The CDR3 totals 13 residues. The CDR3 region is CASGLLWVGGYTF. CDR3 nucleotide sequence: TGTGCTAGTGGTTTGTTATGGGTAGGAGGCTACACCTTC.